The clone carrying this TCR beta chain was detected a few times. One junction end disagrees with the germline gene, perhaps due to a read error. The CDR3 consists of 16 residues. Germline lookup yields CDR1 SGHRS and CDR2 YFSETQ. The data derive from a study of T cell changes during pregnancy in multiple sclerosis. Produced via immunoSEQ multiplex PCR; TCRdb's table is partial and in-frame only. The table records fewer than 85,000 clones, about 92% of them present only once. The TCR was taken from a female donor in good health, enrolled as a control in a pregnancy study. The J gene is TRBJ1-1, the V gene TRBV5-1, with 7 nucleotides matching TRBD1. Sample: peripheral blood, taken after pregnancy. The CDR3 here is CASTLGDRDMNTEAFF. The CDR3 DNA sequence: TGCGCCAGCACCTTGGGAGACAGGGATATGAACACTGAAGCTTTCTTT.